The sequence of this T cell receptor beta chain was determined in a study of blood T cell repertoires in COVID-19. About the study: Samples taken during acute and convalescent COVID-19 were collected in the United States, Italy and Spain. Sources were T cells, B-cell-depleted T cells, or PBMCs; the material itself was cDNA or gDNA.

The germline V gene encodes CDR1 MNHEY and CDR2 SVGAGI. The CDR3 consists of 15 residues. Trimming took 2 bases from V and 6 from J; bases not matched to a gene: 8. Assay used: immunoSEQ multiplex PCR; TCRdb lists only in-frame clones, some missing. The table lists roughly 200,000 clones, approximately 75% of them singletons. The study drew participants aged about 18 to 95 years from approximately 23 US areas. Cohorts were determined from participant-reported clinical history. The clonotype comes from a man aged 35 to 55 who had recovered from COVID-19. The V call is TRBV6-5, the J call TRBJ2-3; 7 nucleotides align to TRBD2. Sample: PBMCs or T cells enriched from blood (not recorded which). The CDR3 DNA follows: TGTGCCAGCAGTTACACCAGCGGGATTAGGGATACGCAGTATTTT. Protein product: CASSYTSGIRDTQYF.